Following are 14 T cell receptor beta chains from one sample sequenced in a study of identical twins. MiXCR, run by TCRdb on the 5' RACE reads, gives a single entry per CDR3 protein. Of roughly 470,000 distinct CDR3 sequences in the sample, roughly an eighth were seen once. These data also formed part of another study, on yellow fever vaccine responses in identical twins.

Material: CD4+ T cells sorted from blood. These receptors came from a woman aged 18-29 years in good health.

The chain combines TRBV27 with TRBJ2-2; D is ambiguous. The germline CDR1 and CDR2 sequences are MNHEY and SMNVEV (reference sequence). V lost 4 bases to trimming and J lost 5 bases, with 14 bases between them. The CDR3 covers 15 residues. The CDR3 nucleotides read TGTGCCAGCAGTTCCGCGCGGACGAGGACCGGGGAGCTGTTTTTT. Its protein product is CASSSARTRTGELFF.

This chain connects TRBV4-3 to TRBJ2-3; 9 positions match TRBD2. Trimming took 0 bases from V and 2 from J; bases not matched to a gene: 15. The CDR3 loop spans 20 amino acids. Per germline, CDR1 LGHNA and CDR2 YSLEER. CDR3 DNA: TGCGCCAGCAGCCAAGATATCCCCTCTGGAGCGGGAGGTTTCACAGATACGCAGTATTTT. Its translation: CASSQDIPSGAGGFTDTQYF.

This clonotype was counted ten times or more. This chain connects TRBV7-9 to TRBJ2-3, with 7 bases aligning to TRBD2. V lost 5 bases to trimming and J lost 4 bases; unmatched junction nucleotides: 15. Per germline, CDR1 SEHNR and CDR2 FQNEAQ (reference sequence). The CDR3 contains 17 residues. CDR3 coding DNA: TGTGCCAGCAGCCGCCGGGACTACCGGAGGCCCGCAGATACGCAGTATTTT. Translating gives CASSRRDYRRPADTQYF.

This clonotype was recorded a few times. This CDR3 reads CASSFSPGASGKNEQYF. Written as DNA, the CDR3 is TGTGCCAGCAGCTTTTCCCCAGGGGCTAGCGGGAAAAACGAGCAGTACTTC. The J gene is TRBJ2-7, the V gene TRBV7-2, with 9 bases lining up with TRBD2. The CDR3 loop spans 17 amino acids. The germline V gene has CDR1 SGHTA and CDR2 FQGNSA. J gave up 5 bases and V 3 bases, and 14 bases lay outside the gene matches.

The DNA for the CDR3 is TGTGCCAGCAGTTCCGTGACAGGGGGCGGTAATTCACCCCTCCACTTT. It codes for CASSSVTGGGNSPLHF. The chain combines TRBV27 with TRBJ1-6, with 10 positions matching TRBD1. CDR3 length: 16 amino acids. The trim removed 4 bases at V and 6 bases at J, leaving 6 bases unmatched. CDR1 and CDR2 from the germline V gene are MNHEY and SMNVEV (reference sequence).

CDR3 nucleotide sequence: TGCAGTGCTAGTTTGTTAAGAGAAGCTTTCTTT. As protein: CSASLLREAFF. The rearrangement joins TRBV20-1 to TRBJ1-1; D remains ambiguous. V lost 3 bases and J 8 bases, leaving 10 bases between the germline ends. CDR1 and CDR2 from the germline V gene are DFQATT and SNEGSKA (reference sequence). This CDR3 has 11 amino acids.

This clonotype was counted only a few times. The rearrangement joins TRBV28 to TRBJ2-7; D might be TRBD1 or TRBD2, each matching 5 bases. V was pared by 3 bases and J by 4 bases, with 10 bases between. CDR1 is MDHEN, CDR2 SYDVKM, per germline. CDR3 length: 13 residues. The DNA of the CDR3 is TGTGCCAGCAGTTTCGAGGGGCGGTACGAGCAGTACTTC. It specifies CASSFEGRYEQYF.

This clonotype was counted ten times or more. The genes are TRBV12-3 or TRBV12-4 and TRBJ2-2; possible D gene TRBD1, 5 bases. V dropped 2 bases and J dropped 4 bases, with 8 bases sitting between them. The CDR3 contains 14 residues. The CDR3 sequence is CASSLRGTTGELFF. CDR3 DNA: TGTGCCAGCAGTTTAAGGGGAACCACCGGGGAGCTGTTTTTT.

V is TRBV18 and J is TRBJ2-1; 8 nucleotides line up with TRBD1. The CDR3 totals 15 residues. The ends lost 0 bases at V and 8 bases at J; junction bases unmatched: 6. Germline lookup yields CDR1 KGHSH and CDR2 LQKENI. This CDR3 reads CASSPPQGARDEQFF. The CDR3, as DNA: TGTGCCAGCTCACCACCCCAGGGGGCTCGCGATGAGCAGTTCTTC.

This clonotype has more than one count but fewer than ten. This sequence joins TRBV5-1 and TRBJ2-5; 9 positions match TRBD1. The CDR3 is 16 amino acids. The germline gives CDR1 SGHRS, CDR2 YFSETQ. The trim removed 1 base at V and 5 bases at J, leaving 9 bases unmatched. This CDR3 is CASSLLTTGGGETQYF. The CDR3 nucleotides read TGCGCCAGCAGCTTGTTGACCACAGGGGGCGGGGAGACCCAGTACTTC.

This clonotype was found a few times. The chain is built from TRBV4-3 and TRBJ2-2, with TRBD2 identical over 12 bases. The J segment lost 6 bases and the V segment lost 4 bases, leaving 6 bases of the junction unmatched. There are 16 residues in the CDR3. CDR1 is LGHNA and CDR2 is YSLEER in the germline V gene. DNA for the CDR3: TGCGCCAGCAGCCTGCGGACTAGCGGGACAGCCGGGGAGCTGTTTTTT. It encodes CASSLRTSGTAGELFF.

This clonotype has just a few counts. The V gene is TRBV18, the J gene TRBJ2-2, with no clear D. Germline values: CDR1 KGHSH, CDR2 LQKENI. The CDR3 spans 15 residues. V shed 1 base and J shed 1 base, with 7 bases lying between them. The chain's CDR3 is CASSPLQVNTGELFF. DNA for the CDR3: TGTGCCAGCTCACCACTCCAGGTGAACACCGGGGAGCTGTTTTTT.

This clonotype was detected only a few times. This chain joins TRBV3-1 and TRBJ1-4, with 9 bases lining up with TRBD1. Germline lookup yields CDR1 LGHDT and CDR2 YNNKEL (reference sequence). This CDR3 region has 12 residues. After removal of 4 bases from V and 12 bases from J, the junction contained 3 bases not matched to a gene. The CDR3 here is CASSLRDRELFF. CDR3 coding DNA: TGTGCCAGCAGCCTGCGGGACAGGGAACTGTTTTTT.

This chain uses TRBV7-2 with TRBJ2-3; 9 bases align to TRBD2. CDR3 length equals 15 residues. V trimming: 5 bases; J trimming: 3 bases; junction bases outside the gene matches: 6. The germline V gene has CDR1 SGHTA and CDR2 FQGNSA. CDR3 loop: CASSASSGTTDTQYF. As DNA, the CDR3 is TGTGCCAGCAGCGCCTCTAGCGGGACGACAGATACGCAGTATTTT.